The 20 T cell receptor beta chains below come from one sample, sequenced in a study of patients and donors after allogeneic stem cell transplantation. TCRdb re-called the RT-PCR reads with MiXCR, one entry per CDR3 protein. The sample holds 95,000 to 120,000 distinct CDR3 sequences, around 35% seen once. The specimen sequenced was blood, either unsorted or a sorted T cell fraction (not recorded which). The receptors stem from a human donor who was either an allogeneic HSCT recipient or a stem cell or donor lymphocyte infusion donor (not recorded which). It is not recorded whose cells these are; they may come from a transplant donor.

This clonotype came up a few times. The chain employs TRBV29-1 and TRBJ1-1; D gene unclear. Deletions cut 4 bases from V and 7 bases from J, with 4 bases between. Germline V lookup: CDR1 SQVTM, CDR2 ANQGSEA. The CDR3 consists of 9 residues. This CDR3 reads CSVGVEAFF. CDR3 bases: TGCAGCGTTGGAGTTGAAGCTTTCTTT.

The chain is built from TRBV7-9 and TRBJ2-2, with D tentatively TRBD2 (5 bases). The CDR3 runs to 17 residues. V was pared by 3 bases and J by 6 bases, with 20 bases between. Looked up from germline, CDR1 is SEHNR and CDR2 is FQNEAQ (reference sequence). DNA of the CDR3: TGTGCCAGCAGCTTCGGCCCCCGGGATGTTCTCGCCGGGGAGCTGTTTTTT. It is translated as CASSFGPRDVLAGELFF.

In its sample, this clonotype was seen once. This chain links TRBV5-1 with TRBJ2-1; D might be TRBD2 (6 bases). The CDR3 is 19 residues long. Trimming shortened V by 2 bases and J by 9 bases, and 30 bases separated the two germline ends. The germline V gene encodes CDR1 SGHRS and CDR2 YFSETQ. The CDR3 region is CASSFSGNFGGGTPIEQFF. In nucleotides, the CDR3 is TGCGCCAGCAGCTTTAGTGGAAATTTTGGTGGCGGGACTCCTATTGAGCAGTTCTTC.

The chain recombines TRBV4-2 with TRBJ2-7, with 7 bases identical to TRBD2. CDR3 length: 16 amino acids. Trimming cost V 0 bases and J 4 bases; bases outside gene matches: 9. From germline, CDR1 is LGHNA and CDR2 YNFKEQ. The CDR3 loop reads CASSQDSAGVMYEQYF. DNA of the CDR3: TGTGCCAGCAGCCAAGATTCTGCGGGGGTTATGTACGAGCAGTACTTC.

The chain links TRBV3-1 to TRBJ1-1; no clear D. The V end lost 1 base, the J end lost 0 bases, and 12 bases lay between the germline ends. CDR1 LGHDT and CDR2 YNNKEL come from the germline V gene (reference sequence). The CDR3 is made up of 16 amino acids. The CDR3 DNA reads as TGTGCCAGCAGCCAAGGGCCGGGAGGCTTGAACACTGAAGCTTTCTTT. The encoded protein is CASSQGPGGLNTEAFF.

This clonotype was detected a few times. The chain recombines TRBV20-1 with TRBJ1-1; 8 nucleotides match TRBD1. The CDR3 sequence is 10 residues long. The V and J ends lost 6 bases and 11 bases, in that order; junction bases with no gene match: 5. The germline CDR1 and CDR2 sequences are DFQATT and SNEGSKA (reference sequence). Written as DNA, the CDR3 is TGCAGTGCCAACAGGGGGTCCGCTTTCTTT. Translated: CSANRGSAFF.

This clonotype was observed a few times. The genes are TRBV6-1 and TRBJ1-5; D perhaps matches TRBD1 (5 bases). The CDR3 extends over 13 amino acids. Germline V CDR1 and CDR2: MNHNS, SASEGT. V lost 7 bases and J 2 bases, leaving 9 bases between the germline ends. CDR3: CASNQGGNQPQHF. The CDR3 region has the DNA TGTGCCAGCAACCAGGGAGGCAATCAGCCCCAGCATTTT.

The rearrangement uses TRBV5-1 and TRBJ2-3, with D perhaps TRBD2 (6 bases). The ends were cut back, 2 bases at V and 0 bases at J, with 10 bases in the middle. Germline lookup yields CDR1 SGHRS and CDR2 YFSETQ. There are 15 residues in the CDR3. For the CDR3, the DNA is TGCGCCAGCAGCTTAATAGCGGTTAGCACAGATACGCAGTATTTT. Amino acids: CASSLIAVSTDTQYF.

This chain joins TRBV9 and TRBJ1-2; no reliable D call. The CDR3 runs 16 residues. The V gene lost 4 bases and the J gene lost 4 bases, with 20 bases spanning the gap. CDR1 and CDR2 from the germline V gene are SGDLS and YYNGEE. CDR3 loop: CASSPSPSGALYGYTF. As DNA, the CDR3 is TGTGCCAGCAGCCCTAGCCCCTCGGGAGCTCTCTATGGCTACACCTTC.

In its sample, this clonotype was seen once. The chain recombines TRBV7-2 with TRBJ2-1, with no clear D. The CDR3 extends over 14 amino acids. CDR1 SGHTA and CDR2 FQGNSA come from the germline V gene. Between the trimmed V and J ends, which lost 0 bases and 6 bases, there was a span of 9 bases. The DNA of the CDR3 is TGTGCCAGCAGCTTAGCCACAGCGCTCAATGAGCAGTTCTTC. Translating gives CASSLATALNEQFF.

The CDR3 DNA reads TGTGCCAGCATCTCACCGAAGTGGACCCAGTACTTC. It specifies CASISPKWTQYF. The chain couples TRBV6-5 to TRBJ2-5; D ambiguous. Trimming took 7 bases from V and 7 from J, leaving 13 bases between them. The CDR3 consists of 12 residues. CDR1 and CDR2 (germline): MNHEY, SVGAGI.

This clonotype was observed a few times. V is TRBV12-3 or TRBV12-4 and J is TRBJ1-6; 7 bases are a match to TRBD1. V shed 6 bases, J shed 9 bases, and the junction held 8 bases outside the gene matches. The CDR3 length is 14 residues. The CDR3 coding sequence is TGTGCCAGCAGCCGGACAGGAGATTTTTCACCCCTCCACTTT. Translating gives CASSRTGDFSPLHF.

V is TRBV15 and J is TRBJ1-1, with 8 nucleotides matching TRBD1. Per germline, CDR1 LNHNV and CDR2 YYDKDF (reference sequence). This CDR3 region has 16 residues. V was pared by 2 bases and J by 1 base, with 6 bases of the junction left unmatched. This chain's CDR3 is CATSRRLDRGNTEAFF. For the CDR3, the DNA is TGTGCCACCAGCAGAAGATTAGACAGGGGGAACACTGAAGCTTTCTTT.

This clonotype was found a few times. This chain joins TRBV5-1 and TRBJ2-2, with D perhaps matching TRBD2 (5 bases). The CDR3 covers 16 residues. V was clipped by 0 bases and J by 4 bases, with 13 bases between them. Per the germline V gene, CDR1 is SGHRS and CDR2 is YFSETQ. The CDR3 reads CASSLGVAWSTGELFF. The CDR3 bases are TGCGCCAGCAGCTTGGGAGTAGCGTGGAGCACCGGGGAGCTGTTTTTT.

This clonotype appeared a few times. The V gene is TRBV7-2, the J gene TRBJ1-4; 10 nucleotides match TRBD1. The CDR3 totals 14 residues. Trimming at V came to 5 bases and at J to 6 bases, leaving 3 bases not matched to a gene. Germline V gene sequence: CDR1 SGHTA, CDR2 FQGNSA. The CDR3 is CASSPDRGHEKLFF. The CDR3 nucleotides are TGTGCCAGCAGCCCTGACAGGGGGCATGAAAAACTGTTTTTT. The whole variable domain, remainder taken from reference TRBV7-2 and TRBJ1-4, is GAGVSQSPSNKVTEKGKDVELRCDPISGHTALYWYRQSLGQGLEFLIYFQGNSAPDKSGLPSDRFSAERTGGSVSTLTIQRTQQEDSAVYLCASSPDRGHEKLFFGSGTQLSVL.

The CDR3 coding sequence is TGTGCCAGCAGCCGCCTAGCAGTAGCCAAAAACATTCAGTACTTC. Translated, it gives CASSRLAVAKNIQYF. The V gene is TRBV6-5, the J gene TRBJ2-4, with D possibly TRBD2 on 5 matching bases. V lost 6 bases and J lost 0, with 12 bases in between. This CDR3 spans 15 amino acids. Germline V gene data show CDR1 as MNHEY and CDR2 as SVGAGI.

V is TRBV7-2 and J is TRBJ1-4; D might be TRBD1 (5 bases). The CDR3 covers 14 residues. V was shortened by 4 bases and J by 7 bases, with 13 bases between the two germline ends. Germline V gene lookup returns CDR1 SGHTA and CDR2 FQGNSA. The CDR3 sequence: CASSSKDRPEKLFF. The CDR3 nucleotides are TGTGCCAGCAGCTCAAAAGACAGACCTGAAAAACTGTTTTTT. Drawing the rest from reference TRBV7-2 and TRBJ1-4, the complete variable domain is GAGVSQSPSNKVTEKGKDVELRCDPISGHTALYWYRQSLGQGLEFLIYFQGNSAPDKSGLPSDRFSAERTGGSVSTLTIQRTQQEDSAVYLCASSSKDRPEKLFFGSGTQLSVL.

In this sample, this clonotype turned up many times. The chain is built from TRBV27 and TRBJ2-4; 7 bases line up with TRBD1. The CDR3 runs to 16 residues. Germline values: CDR1 MNHEY, CDR2 SMNVEV (reference sequence). The J segment lost 0 bases and the V segment lost 2 bases, leaving 4 bases of the junction unmatched. The CDR3 here is CASSLGDRIAKNIQYF. The CDR3 DNA reads TGTGCCAGCAGTTTAGGGGACAGAATAGCCAAAAACATTCAGTACTTC.

This clonotype has a handful of counts. The chain joins TRBV6-6 to TRBJ1-5; TRBD1 aligns across 9 bases. The CDR3 covers 12 residues. CDR1 and CDR2 (germline): MNHNY, SVGAGI (reference sequence). The V gene end was trimmed by 5 bases and the J gene end by 13 bases; junction bases not matched to a gene: 6. The CDR3 loop reads CASSPHGQGQHF. The CDR3, as DNA: TGTGCCAGCAGTCCCCATGGACAGGGGCAGCATTTT.

This clonotype occurred a few times. J is TRBJ2-4 and V is TRBV7-8; D possibly corresponds to TRBD2 (6 bases). The CDR3 consists of 16 residues. Trimming shortened V by 2 bases and J by 7 bases, and 18 bases separated the two germline ends. Per the germline V gene, CDR1 is SGHVS and CDR2 is FQNEAQ. The DNA of the CDR3 is TGTGCCAGCAGCTTAAATTCGTTTCTTGGAGGGAACATTCAGTACTTC. It is translated as CASSLNSFLGGNIQYF.